This T cell receptor beta chain emerged from a study of blood T cell repertoires in COVID-19. Cohort allocation depended upon clinical history that participants reported. V dropped 5 bases and J dropped 0 bases, with 7 bases sitting between them. CDR1 SGHTA and CDR2 FQGNSA come from the germline V gene. CDR3 length: 13 amino acids. Sequencing was performed with immunoSEQ multiplex PCR; in TCRdb, only in-frame clones are kept and a portion is missing. The sample has under 200,000 clones; 80% to 85% are singletons. The sequence came from a woman aged 55-75 years who had recovered from COVID-19. The sample comprised PBMCs or T cells enriched from blood (not recorded which). The chain carries TRBV7-2 and TRBJ1-1; D ambiguous. DNA of the CDR3: TGTGCCAGCAGCACAATACTGAACACTGAAGCTTTCTTT. Its protein product is CASSTILNTEAFF.